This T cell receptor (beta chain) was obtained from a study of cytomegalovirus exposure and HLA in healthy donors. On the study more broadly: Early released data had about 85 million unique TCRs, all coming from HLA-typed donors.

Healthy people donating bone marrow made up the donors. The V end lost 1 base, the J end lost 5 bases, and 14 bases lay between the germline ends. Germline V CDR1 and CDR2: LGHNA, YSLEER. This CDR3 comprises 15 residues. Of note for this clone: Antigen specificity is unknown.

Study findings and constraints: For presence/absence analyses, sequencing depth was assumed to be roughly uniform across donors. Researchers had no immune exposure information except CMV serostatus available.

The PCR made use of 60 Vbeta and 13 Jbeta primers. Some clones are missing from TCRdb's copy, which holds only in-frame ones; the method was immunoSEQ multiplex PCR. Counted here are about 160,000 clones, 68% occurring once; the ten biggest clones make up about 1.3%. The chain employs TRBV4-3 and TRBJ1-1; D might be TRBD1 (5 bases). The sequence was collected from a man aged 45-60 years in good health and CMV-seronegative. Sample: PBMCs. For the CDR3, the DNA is TGCGCCAGCAGCCAAGGACGGGGGGTAAGGACTGAAGCTTTCTTT. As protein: CASSQGRGVRTEAFF.